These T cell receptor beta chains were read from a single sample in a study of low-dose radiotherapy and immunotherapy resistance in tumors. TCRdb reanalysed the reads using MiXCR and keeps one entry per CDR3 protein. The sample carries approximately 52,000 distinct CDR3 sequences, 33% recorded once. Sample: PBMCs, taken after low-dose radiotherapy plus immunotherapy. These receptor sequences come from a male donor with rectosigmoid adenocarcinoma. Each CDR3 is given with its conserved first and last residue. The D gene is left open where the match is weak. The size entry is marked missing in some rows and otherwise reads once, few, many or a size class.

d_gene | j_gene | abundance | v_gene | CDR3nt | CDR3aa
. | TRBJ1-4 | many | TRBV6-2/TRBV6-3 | . | CASSPGHEKLFFCFF
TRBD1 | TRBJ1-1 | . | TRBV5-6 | TGTGCCAGCAGCACCGACAGGGGCGGCACTGAAGCTTTCTTT | CASSTDRGGTEAFF
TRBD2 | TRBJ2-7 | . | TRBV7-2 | TGTGCCAGCAGCTTCCTAGCGGGGGGGTTCTACGAGCAGTACTTC | CASSFLAGGFYEQYF
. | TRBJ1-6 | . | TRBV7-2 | TGTGCCAGCAGCCCCGGTACAGGATCCTATAATTCACCCCTCCACTTT | CASSPGTGSYNSPLHF
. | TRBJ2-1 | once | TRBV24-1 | TGTGCCTCCTTGACCGGTGGCCATGAGCAGTTCTTC | CASLTGGHEQFF
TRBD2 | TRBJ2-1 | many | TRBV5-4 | TGTGCCAGCAGCTCCTGGACTAGCGGGGCCCGGGGGTTCTTC | CASSSWTSGARGFF
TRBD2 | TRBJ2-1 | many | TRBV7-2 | TGTGCCAGCAGCTTTGAAGGGACTAGCGCCGATCTGGGTGAGCAGTTCTTC | CASSFEGTSADLGEQFF
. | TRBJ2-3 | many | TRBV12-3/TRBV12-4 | TGTGCCAGCAGTGATATGGACCTTCTTTACACAGATACGCAGTATTTT | CASSDMDLLYTDTQYF
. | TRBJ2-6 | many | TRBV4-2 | TGTGCCAGCAGCCAAGACAACCTCTCTGGGGCCAACGTCCTGACTTTC | CASSQDNLSGANVLTF
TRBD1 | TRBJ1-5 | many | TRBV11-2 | TGTGCCAGCAGTCTACGACAGGGAGGCAATCAGCCCCAGCATTTT | CASSLRQGGNQPQHF
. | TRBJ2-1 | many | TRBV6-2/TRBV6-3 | TGTGCCAGCAGTCCGGCGAAGAATCGGTTCTTC | CASSPAKNRFF
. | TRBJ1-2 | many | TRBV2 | TGTGCCAGCAGTGCCCAGGGGACTAACTATGGCTACACCTTC | CASSAQGTNYGYTF
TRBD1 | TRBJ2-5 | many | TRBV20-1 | TGCAGTGCTAGAGATCACCAGGGGGCAGAGACCCAGTACTTC | CSARDHQGAETQYF
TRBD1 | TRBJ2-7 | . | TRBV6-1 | TGTGCCAGCAGCCGGGACAGCCTCCTCGGCGAGCAGTACTTC | CASSRDSLLGEQYF
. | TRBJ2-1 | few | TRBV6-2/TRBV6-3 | TGTGCCAGCAGTTACTCACGGGATATTGGCAATGAGCAGTTCTTC | CASSYSRDIGNEQFF
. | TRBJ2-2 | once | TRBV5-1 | TGCGCCAGCAGCTGGAGCAGGGCCTCGGTGGCCGGGGAGCTGTTTTTT | CASSWSRASVAGELFF
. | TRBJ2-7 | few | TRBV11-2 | TGTGCCAGCAGTCCAGGCGGTAGCTCCTACGAGCAGTACTTC | CASSPGGSSYEQYF
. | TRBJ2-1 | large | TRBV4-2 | TGTGCCAGCAGCCAAGATTACGGGGGGCTCGATGAGCAGTTCTTC | CASSQDYGGLDEQFF
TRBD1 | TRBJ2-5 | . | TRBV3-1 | TGTGCCAGCAACGCACCGGGACAGCTCCAAGAGACCCAGTACTTC | CASNAPGQLQETQYF
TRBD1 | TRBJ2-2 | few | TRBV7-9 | TGTGCCAGCAGCCTTACCCGGACAGGGAGCGCCGGGGAGCCGTTTTTT | CASSLTRTGSAGEPFF
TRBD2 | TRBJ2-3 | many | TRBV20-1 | TGCAGTGCTAGAGCCGCTAGCGGGGGGGAGACAGATACGCAGTATTTT | CSARAASGGETDTQYF
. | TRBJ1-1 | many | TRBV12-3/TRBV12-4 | TGTGCCAGCAGTGGGGACATTTCCAGGGCTTTCTTT | CASSGDISRAFF